This TCR beta chain was retrieved from a study of cytomegalovirus exposure and HLA in healthy donors. Study-wide findings and caveats: High specificity and sensitivity for cytomegalovirus status were reported for the classifier. In an earlier analysis, in some 540 donors, most V segments appeared productive either ~87% or ~30% of the time. A later analysis linked around 15,000 TCR beta sequences to HLA alleles at 0.05 false discovery rate. The authors confirmed in vitro that three CMV-associated chains were specific for CMV antigens.

A multiplex PCR was run with 60 Vbeta primers and 13 Jbeta primers. Profiling relied on immunoSEQ multiplex PCR, and the TCRdb table lists in-frame clones only, not all of them. Of 180,000 or so clones detected, 86% appear once; the ten largest clones hold around 0.3%. Germline V gives CDR1 SEHNR, CDR2 FQNEAQ (reference sequence). There are 17 residues in the CDR3. The J segment lost 8 bases and the V segment lost 7 bases, leaving 17 bases of the junction unmatched. Note on this clone: Its target is unknown.

This sequence was found in a woman aged 30 to 39 in good health and CMV-seronegative. The genes are TRBV7-9 and TRBJ2-1; 10 bases fit TRBD2. The source material was PBMCs. The CDR3 DNA reads TGTGCCAGCACCCTTCTTCCGGGACTAGCGATGACGGATGAGCAGTTCTTC. Encoded protein: CASTLLPGLAMTDEQFF.